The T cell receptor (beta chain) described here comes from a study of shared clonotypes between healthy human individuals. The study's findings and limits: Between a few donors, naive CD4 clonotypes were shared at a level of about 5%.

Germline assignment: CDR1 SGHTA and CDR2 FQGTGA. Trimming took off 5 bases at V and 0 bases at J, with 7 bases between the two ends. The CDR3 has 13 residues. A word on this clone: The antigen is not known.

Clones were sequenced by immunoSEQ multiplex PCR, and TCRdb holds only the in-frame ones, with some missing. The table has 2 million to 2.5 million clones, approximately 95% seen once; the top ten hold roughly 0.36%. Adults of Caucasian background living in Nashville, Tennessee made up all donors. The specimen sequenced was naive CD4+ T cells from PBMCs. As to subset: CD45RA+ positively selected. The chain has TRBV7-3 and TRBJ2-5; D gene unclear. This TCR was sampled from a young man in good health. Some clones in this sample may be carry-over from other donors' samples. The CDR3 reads CASSRVYQETQYF. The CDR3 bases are TGTGCCAGCAGCCGCGTGTACCAAGAGACCCAGTACTTC. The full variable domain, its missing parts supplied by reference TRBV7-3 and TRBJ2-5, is GAGVSQTPSNKVTEKGKYVELRCDPISGHTALYWYRQSLGQGPEFLIYFQGTGAADDSGLPNDRFFAVRPEGSVSTLKIQRTERGDSAVYLCASSRVYQETQYFGPGTRLLVL.